The subject of this entry is one TCR beta chain. The J segment lost 7 bases and the V segment lost 3 bases, leaving 9 bases of the junction unmatched. The CDR3 spans 13 residues. Germline-derived CDR1 and CDR2 are GTSNPN and SVGIG (reference sequence). This sample is part of a study of blood T cell repertoires in COVID-19. Study-wide context: PBMCs, B-cell-depleted T cells, or T cells provided the cDNA or gDNA that made up the material.

Data came from immunoSEQ multiplex PCR; TCRdb stores just in-frame clones and leaves some out. The repertoire has about 160,000 clones, less than 85% of them found once; the top ten carry 3% to 3.5%. What was sequenced was peripheral blood. This clonotype was sampled from a human donor with acute or convalescent COVID-19. The donor label of this sample is uncertain. This rearrangement joins TRBV30 to TRBJ2-7; 7 bases agree with TRBD1. The CDR3 sequence is CAWRGQPVGEQYF. The CDR3 DNA follows: TGTGCCTGGAGGGGACAGCCCGTTGGGGAGCAGTACTTC.